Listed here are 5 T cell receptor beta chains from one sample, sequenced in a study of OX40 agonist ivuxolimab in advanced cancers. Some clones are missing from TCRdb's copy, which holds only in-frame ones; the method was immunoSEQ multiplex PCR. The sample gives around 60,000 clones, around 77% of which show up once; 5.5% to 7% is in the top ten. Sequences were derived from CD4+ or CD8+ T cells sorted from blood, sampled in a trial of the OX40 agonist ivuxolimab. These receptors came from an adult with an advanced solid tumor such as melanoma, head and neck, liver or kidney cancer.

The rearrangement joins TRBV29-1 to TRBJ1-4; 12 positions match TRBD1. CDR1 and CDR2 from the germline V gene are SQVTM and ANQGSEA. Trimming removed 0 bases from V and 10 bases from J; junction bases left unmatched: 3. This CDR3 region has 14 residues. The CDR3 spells CSVEEGTGGGKLFF. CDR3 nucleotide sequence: TGCAGCGTTGAAGAAGGGACAGGGGGCGGAAAACTGTTTTTT. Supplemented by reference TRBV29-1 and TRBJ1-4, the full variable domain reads SAVISQKPSRDICQRGTSLTIQCQVDSQVTMMFWYRQQPGQSLTLIATANQGSEATYESGFVIDKFPISRPNLTFSTLTVSNMSPEDSSIYLCSVEEGTGGGKLFFGSGTQLSVL.

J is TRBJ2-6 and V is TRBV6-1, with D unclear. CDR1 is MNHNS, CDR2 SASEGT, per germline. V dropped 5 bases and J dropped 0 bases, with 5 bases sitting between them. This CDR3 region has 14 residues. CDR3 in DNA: TGTGCCAGCAGTTCCGCCTCTGGGGCCAACGTCCTGACTTTC. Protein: CASSSASGANVLTF.

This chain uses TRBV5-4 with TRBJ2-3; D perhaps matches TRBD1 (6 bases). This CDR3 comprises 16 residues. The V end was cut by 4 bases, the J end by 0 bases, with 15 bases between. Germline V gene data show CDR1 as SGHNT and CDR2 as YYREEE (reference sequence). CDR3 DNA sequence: TGTGCCAGCAGCCAAGGGGGTCAGGGGAGCACAGATACGCAGTATTTT. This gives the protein CASSQGGQGSTDTQYF.

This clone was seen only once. CDR3 sequence (DNA): TGCAGCGTGGACGGGACAGGGGTCACCGGGGAGCTGTTTTTT. It encodes CSVDGTGVTGELFF. This rearrangement joins TRBV29-1 to TRBJ2-2, with 10 bases lining up with TRBD1. Looked up from germline, CDR1 is SQVTM and CDR2 is ANQGSEA. V lost 6 bases, J lost 4 bases, and 5 bases stayed unmatched. This CDR3 spans 14 amino acids.

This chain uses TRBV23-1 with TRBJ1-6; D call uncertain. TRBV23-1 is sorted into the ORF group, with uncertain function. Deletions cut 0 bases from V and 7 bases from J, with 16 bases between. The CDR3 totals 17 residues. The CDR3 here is CASSQSRSRGWNSPLHF. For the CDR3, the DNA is TGCGCCAGCAGTCAATCGAGGTCGCGGGGTTGGAATTCACCCCTCCACTTT.